This T cell receptor beta chain appears in the sequencing data of a study of T cells in Graves' hyperthyroidism and ophthalmopathy. Using RNA transcripts as the source, TCR beta CDR3 regions were amplified. HTBI primers were used for first-round RT-PCR of the TCR CDR3. From the multiplex PCR reads, TCRdb called clonotypes with MiXCR, one entry per CDR3 protein. The sample lists 300,000 to 450,000 distinct CDR3 sequences; under 15% were seen once. V shed 3 bases, J shed 7 bases, and the junction held 8 bases outside the gene matches. The CDR3 contains 16 residues. Per the germline V gene, CDR1 is KGHSH and CDR2 is LQKENI. Among the patients, aged 18 to 65, hyperthyroidism was newly diagnosed and had lasted under 2 months. Broader study findings: Most clonotypes expanded in the thyroid (above 0.001) were also present in blood.

This clonotype was seen repeatedly, ten times or more. Its specificity is unknown. The sample was blood. The clonotype originates from a woman aged 30 to 39 with Graves' hyperthyroidism. The chain has TRBV18 and TRBJ2-2; 10 bases match TRBD2. CDR3 region: CASSPFLAGANGELFF. The CDR3 bases are TGTGCCAGCTCACCTTTCCTAGCGGGAGCGAACGGGGAGCTGTTTTTT.